This TCR beta chain was retrieved from a study of OX40 agonist ivuxolimab in advanced cancers. About the study: Those treated in dose escalation had hepatocellular carcinoma, melanoma, renal cell cancer or head and neck cancer.

Concerning this clone itself: Its antigen is unidentified.

Study observations and caveats: CD8+ T cells showed, on average, more clonal expansion than CD4+ cells.

Only in-frame clones appear in the TCRdb table, and some are missing; sequencing was by immunoSEQ multiplex PCR. The sample carries 11,000 to 15,000 clones, 80% recorded once. The timepoints at which blood was sampled were baseline, cycle 4 day 1, and cycle 7 day 1. V was shortened by 10 bases and J by 0 bases, with 12 bases between the two germline ends. The germline CDR1 and CDR2 sequences are MDHEN and SYDVKM. The CDR3 is 13 residues long. This clonotype originated in an adult with an advanced solid tumor such as melanoma, head and neck, liver or kidney cancer. Sequences were derived from CD4+ or CD8+ T cells sorted from blood, sampled in a trial of the OX40 agonist ivuxolimab. The rearrangement joins TRBV28 to TRBJ1-1, with TRBD1 as a possible D gene (5 bases). CDR3 coding DNA: TGTGCCACTTCGGGGCTACTGAACACTGAAGCTTTCTTT. Amino acid sequence: CATSGLLNTEAFF.